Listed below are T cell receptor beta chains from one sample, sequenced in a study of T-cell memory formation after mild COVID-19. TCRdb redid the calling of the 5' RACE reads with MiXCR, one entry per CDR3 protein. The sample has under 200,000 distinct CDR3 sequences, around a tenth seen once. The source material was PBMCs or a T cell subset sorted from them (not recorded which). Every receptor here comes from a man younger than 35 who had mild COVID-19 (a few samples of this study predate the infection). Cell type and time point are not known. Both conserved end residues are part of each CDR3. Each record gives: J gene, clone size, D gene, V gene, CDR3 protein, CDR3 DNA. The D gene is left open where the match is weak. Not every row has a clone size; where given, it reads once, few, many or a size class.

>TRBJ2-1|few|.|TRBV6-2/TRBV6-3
CASSPQGSAEQFF
TGTGCCAGCTCCCCTCAGGGGAGCGCTGAGCAGTTCTTC
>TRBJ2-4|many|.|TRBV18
CASSSQRQADIQYF
TGTGCCAGCTCAAGCCAACGTCAGGCCGACATTCAGTACTTC
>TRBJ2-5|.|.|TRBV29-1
CSVEKSDWRGETQYF
TGCAGCGTTGAAAAGTCGGACTGGCGGGGAGAGACCCAGTACTTC
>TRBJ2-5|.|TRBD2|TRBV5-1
CASSLSGLAGSQETQYF
TGCGCCAGCAGCCTATCGGGACTAGCGGGGAGCCAAGAGACCCAGTACTTC
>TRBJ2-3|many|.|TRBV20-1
CSARGGGSARTDTQYF
TGCAGTGCTAGGGGCGGGGGCTCAGCACGCACAGATACGCAGTATTTT
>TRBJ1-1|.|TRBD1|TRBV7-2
CASRRDRQMNTEAFF
TGTGCCAGCAGAAGGGACAGACAAATGAACACTGAAGCTTTCTTT
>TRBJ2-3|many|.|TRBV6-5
CASRYPHSHKYF
TGTGCCAGTCGGTACCCCCACAGCCATAAGTATTTT
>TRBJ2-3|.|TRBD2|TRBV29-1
CSVVGLAGGSTDTQYF
TGCAGCGTTGTGGGACTAGCGGGGGGTAGCACAGATACGCAGTATTTT
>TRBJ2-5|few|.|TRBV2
CASKSRIQETQYF
TGTGCCAGCAAGTCGCGGATTCAAGAGACCCAGTACTTC
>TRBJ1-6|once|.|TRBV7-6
CASSASAMSSYNSPLHF
TGTGCCAGCAGCGCCAGCGCCATGAGCTCCTATAATTCACCCCTCCACTTT
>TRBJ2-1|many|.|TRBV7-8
CASSIRTADEQFF
TGTGCCAGCAGCATAAGGACAGCCGATGAGCAGTTCTTC
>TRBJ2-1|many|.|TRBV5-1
CASSLEVQGGGRNEQFF
TGCGCCAGCAGCTTGGAGGTCCAGGGGGGCGGGAGGAATGAGCAGTTCTTC
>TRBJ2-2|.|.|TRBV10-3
CAIRGDIFTGELFF
TGTGCCATCAGAGGGGACATCTTCACCGGGGAGCTGTTTTTT
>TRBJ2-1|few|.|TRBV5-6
CASSLWFGMEYNEQFF
TGTGCCAGCAGCTTGTGGTTCGGCATGGAATACAATGAGCAGTTCTTC
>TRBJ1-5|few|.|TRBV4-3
CASSPGHLSNQPQHF
TGCGCCAGCAGCCCGGGACACCTGAGCAATCAGCCCCAGCATTTT
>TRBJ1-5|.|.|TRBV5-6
CASSLWVFPQPQHF
TGTGCCAGCAGCCTGTGGGTTTTCCCTCAGCCCCAGCATTTT
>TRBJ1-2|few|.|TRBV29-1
CSVEDRGTYGYTF
TGCAGCGTTGAAGATAGGGGGACATATGGCTACACCTTC
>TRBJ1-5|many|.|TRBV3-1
CASSQVGQPQHF
TGTGCCAGCAGCCAAGTAGGCCAGCCCCAGCATTTT